This TCR beta chain was sequenced in a study of human T cells and chemical hapten exposure. The CDR3 runs to 15 residues. V shed 2 bases and J shed 1 base, with 11 bases lying between them. Germline-derived CDR1 and CDR2 are SGHDN and FVKESK. Each CDR3 protein is one row after TCRdb ran MiXCR on the RACE reads. The profile shows around 360,000 distinct CDR3 sequences, about 6.3% of them singletons. Time point given: patch test 2, 6 weeks after DPC sensitization. Specified treatment: therapeutic diphenylcyclopropenone sensitization with weekly scalp DPC. This chain uses TRBV14 with TRBJ2-5; no clear D. The receptor was derived from a woman aged 18-29 years with alopecia areata. Some clones in this sample may be carry-over from other donors' samples. Sequencing used whole blood, obtained in connection with sensitization to the hapten diphenylcyclopropenone (DPC). The CDR3 region is CASSQFLGFQETQYF. The CDR3, as DNA: TGTGCCAGCAGCCAATTTTTAGGATTCCAAGAGACCCAGTACTTC.